This is a list of T cell receptor beta chains from one sample in a study of technical replicates of blood from a handful of donors. Repertoires were generated with immunoSEQ multiplex PCR, while TCRdb's copy carries only in-frame clones and drops some. The sample holds roughly 93,000 clones, approximately 96% seen once. Sequenced sample: T cells isolated from PBMCs. These receptors originate from a human donor in good health. Both conserved end residues are part of each CDR3. A D gene is named only where the DNA matches it firmly. Some rows have no size entry. The others give once, few or many, or a class for an expanded clone.

abundance,v_gene,j_gene,d_gene,CDR3nt,CDR3aa
NA,TRBV9,TRBJ2-7,TRBD1,TGTGCCAGCAGCGTGCGGACAGGGGTGGGGTTCGACGAGCAGTACTTC,CASSVRTGVGFDEQYF
NA,TRBV5-5,TRBJ1-6,NA,TGTGCCAGCAGCTCCCCTATCGGGCCCCTCCACTTT,CASSSPIGPLHF
NA,TRBV5-1,TRBJ2-3,TRBD2,TGCGCCAGCAGCCCTCTCACTAGCGGGGGGACCACAGATACGCAGTATTTT,CASSPLTSGGTTDTQYF
once,TRBV7-2,TRBJ2-1,TRBD1,TGTGCCAGCAGCAAGGACAGGGGGTCCAACAATGAGCAGTTCTTC,CASSKDRGSNNEQFF
NA,TRBV2,TRBJ2-1,NA,TGTGCCAGCATTCTCCAGGGCCCGCGCAATGAGCAGTTCTTC,CASILQGPRNEQFF
NA,TRBV7-2,TRBJ2-1,TRBD2,TGTGCCAGCAGCCTTACTAGCGGGGGGGCCCCTGAGCAGTTCTTC,CASSLTSGGAPEQFF
NA,TRBV7-9,TRBJ2-5,NA,TGTGCCAGCAGTCGCCAAGAGACCCAGTACTTC,CASSRQETQYF
NA,TRBV9,TRBJ2-7,NA,TGTGCCAGCAGCGTAGGGGGAGAAGGGAACGAGCAGTACTTC,CASSVGGEGNEQYF
once,TRBV10-3,TRBJ1-1,TRBD1,TGTGCCATCATGGGGACAGGGACTGAAGCTTTCTTT,CAIMGTGTEAFF
NA,TRBV19,TRBJ1-5,NA,TGTGCCAGTTCCCAGGGTGCGGGCAATCAGCCCCAGCATTTT,CASSQGAGNQPQHF
NA,TRBV7-8,TRBJ1-5,TRBD1,TGTGCCAGCAGCTCCCAATTGGGGACAGGGGAACCCAATCAGCCCCAGCATTTT,CASSSQLGTGEPNQPQHF
NA,TRBV20-1,TRBJ1-2,TRBD1,TGCAGTGCGACCGACAGGGGACGCTACACCTTC,CSATDRGRYTF
NA,TRBV6-1,TRBJ1-4,TRBD1,TGTGCCAGCAGTGGACCCCCCGGGACAGGGCCCGAAAAACTGTTTTTT,CASSGPPGTGPEKLFF
NA,TRBV18,TRBJ2-5,TRBD1,TGTGCCAGCTCACTCCGGGACAGCCAAGAGACCCAGTACTTC,CASSLRDSQETQYF
NA,TRBV5-5,TRBJ2-6,NA,TGTGCCAGCAGCCAGAGGCCCTTCTCTGGGGCCAACGTCCTGACTTTC,CASSQRPFSGANVLTF
NA,TRBV7-9,TRBJ2-7,NA,TGTGCCAGCAGCTTAGGTCTTAACGAGCAGTACTTC,CASSLGLNEQYF
NA,TRBV19,TRBJ2-7,NA,TGTGCCAGTAGTACCCGGAGTGTTCAGTACGAGCAGTACTTC,CASSTRSVQYEQYF
NA,TRBV30,TRBJ2-1,TRBD2,TGTGCCTGGAGTGTAGCACTAGCGGGGGAGAATGAGCAGTTCTTC,CAWSVALAGENEQFF
NA,TRBV5-4,TRBJ1-1,TRBD1,TGTGCCAGCAGTTTTACCGGGACAGCTGAAGCTTTCTTT,CASSFTGTAEAFF
NA,TRBV5-5,TRBJ2-3,TRBD2,TGTGCCAGCAGCTCAGCGGGGGGGAGGACAGATACGCAGTATTTT,CASSSAGGRTDTQYF
NA,TRBV19,TRBJ2-2,NA,TGTGCCAGTACCTTCACCGGGGAGCTGTTTTTT,CASTFTGELFF
NA,TRBV6-5,TRBJ1-1,NA,TGTGCCAGCAGTTATCGGGGGATCGCTGAAGCTTTCTTT,CASSYRGIAEAFF
NA,TRBV6-1,TRBJ1-5,NA,TGTGCCAGCAGTGAACCAACAAGGACAGTCAATCAGCCCCAGCATTTT,CASSEPTRTVNQPQHF
NA,TRBV11-2,TRBJ1-2,NA,TGTGCCAGCAGCTTTGACGGTGGGGACTCCTATGGCTACACCTTC,CASSFDGGDSYGYTF
NA,TRBV18,TRBJ2-5,TRBD1,TGTGCCAGCTCCCGACAGGGCCCCGAGACCCAGTACTTC,CASSRQGPETQYF
NA,TRBV5-1,TRBJ2-2,TRBD2,TGCGCCAGCAGCGATAGTGGACTAGCGGGGAACACCGGGGAGCTGTTTTTT,CASSDSGLAGNTGELFF
NA,TRBV10-2,TRBJ2-1,TRBD2,TGCGCCAGCCGGGAGGGTCGATACAATGAGCAGTTCTTC,CASREGRYNEQFF
NA,TRBV25-1,TRBJ2-7,NA,TGTGCCAGCAGTGGACCCGGGACACTCTCCTACGAGCAGTACTTC,CASSGPGTLSYEQYF
NA,TRBV6-1,TRBJ1-5,NA,TGTGCCAGCGTTTCCGGGGAAGGGGGTAATCAGCCCCAGCATTTT,CASVSGEGGNQPQHF
NA,TRBV6-1,TRBJ1-1,NA,TGTGCCAGCAGTGAAATCACAGGAATGAACACTGAAGCTTTCTTT,CASSEITGMNTEAFF
NA,TRBV5-6,TRBJ2-5,NA,TGTGCCAGCAGCCCAGGGAAGGAGACCCAGTACTTC,CASSPGKETQYF
NA,TRBV6-6,TRBJ1-1,NA,TGTGCCAGCATTAGCAGCACTGAAGCTTTCTTT,CASISSTEAFF
NA,TRBV4-1,TRBJ2-3,TRBD2,TGCGCCAGCAGCCAAGATCGTGATAGCGGGAACACAGATACGCAGTATTTT,CASSQDRDSGNTDTQYF
NA,TRBV7-9,TRBJ1-2,NA,TGTGCCAGCAGGGTCAGCCTAGACTATGGCTACACCTTC,CASRVSLDYGYTF
NA,TRBV29-1,TRBJ2-7,NA,TGCAGCGTTGAAGACGCCAGCTCCTACGAGCAGTACTTC,CSVEDASSYEQYF
NA,TRBV29-1,TRBJ1-1,TRBD1,TGCAGCGTTGTAGGGGGCATGAACACTGAAGCTTTCTTT,CSVVGGMNTEAFF
NA,TRBV7-2,TRBJ2-7,TRBD1,TGTGCCAGCAGCTTAGAGACAGGGACCTCCTACGAGCAGTACTTC,CASSLETGTSYEQYF
NA,TRBV5-6,TRBJ1-5,NA,TGTGCCAGCAGTACAGAAAATCAGCCCCAGCATTTT,CASSTENQPQHF
NA,TRBV7-9,TRBJ2-1,NA,TGTGCCAGCAGCGTGCTAAGGGGCGGGACCTCCCACAATGAGCAGTTCTTC,CASSVLRGGTSHNEQFF
NA,TRBV6-5,TRBJ1-1,TRBD1,TGTGCCAGCAGACCTACAGGGGTTTACACTGAAGCTTTCTTT,CASRPTGVYTEAFF
NA,TRBV5-6,TRBJ2-1,TRBD2,TGTGCCAGCAGCTTAGGCCCCAGCGGGGGAACGGGGGCGCAGTTCTTC,CASSLGPSGGTGAQFF
NA,TRBV27,TRBJ2-5,NA,TGTGCCAGCAGTTCCCTAGCGCCGGTGGAGACCCAGTACTTC,CASSSLAPVETQYF
NA,TRBV10-3,TRBJ2-1,TRBD2,TGTGCCATCAGGCCCCTCTCTACTAGCGGGAGGCCAAATGAGCAGTTCTTC,CAIRPLSTSGRPNEQFF
NA,TRBV28,TRBJ2-5,TRBD1,TGTGCCAGCAGCCGATACCCGGGGACAGGAGCGGAGACCCAGTACTTC,CASSRYPGTGAETQYF
NA,TRBV27,TRBJ1-1,TRBD1,TGTGCCAGCAAAATTCCAGGGGGGACCCCAGCTTTCTTT,CASKIPGGTPAFF
NA,TRBV10-3,TRBJ2-7,TRBD1,TGTGCCATCAGTGAGGGCAGGGGGCTGCAGCGGACCGGGGAGTACTTC,CAISEGRGLQRTGEYF
NA,TRBV11-3,TRBJ1-6,NA,TGTGCCAGCAGCAGCGCCCAAGGATCACCCCTCCACTTT,CASSSAQGSPLHF
once,TRBV19,TRBJ1-1,NA,TGTGCCAGTAGCCAATCAGGGATCGCTGAAGCTTTCTTT,CASSQSGIAEAFF
NA,TRBV18,TRBJ2-7,NA,TGTGCCAGCTCACCCCAAGCGACCGGTGGTGACGAGCAGTACTTC,CASSPQATGGDEQYF
NA,TRBV19,TRBJ2-5,NA,TGTGCCAGTAGTCCGGGACACCTTCGGCCGGAGACCCAGTACTTC,CASSPGHLRPETQYF
NA,TRBV29-1,TRBJ2-7,NA,TGCAGCGCCTCGACAGGGAGGTACGAGCAGTACTTC,CSASTGRYEQYF
NA,TRBV6-5,TRBJ1-2,NA,TGTGCCAGCAGCACCTACAGCTCTGGCTACACCTTC,CASSTYSSGYTF
once,TRBV7-6,TRBJ2-5,TRBD2,TGTGCCAGCAGCTTAGAACTAGCGGGGACAAGCCAAGAGACCCAGTACTTC,CASSLELAGTSQETQYF